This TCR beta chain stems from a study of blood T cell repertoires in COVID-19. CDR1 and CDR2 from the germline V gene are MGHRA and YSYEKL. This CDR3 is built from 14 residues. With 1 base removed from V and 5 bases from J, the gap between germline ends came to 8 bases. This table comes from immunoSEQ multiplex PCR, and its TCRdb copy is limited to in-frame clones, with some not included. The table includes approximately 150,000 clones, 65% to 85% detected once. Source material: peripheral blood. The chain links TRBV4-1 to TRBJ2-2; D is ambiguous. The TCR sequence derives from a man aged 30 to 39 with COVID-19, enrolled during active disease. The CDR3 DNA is TGCGCCAGCAGCCAAGTTTCCGGTACCGGGGAGCTGTTTTTT. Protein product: CASSQVSGTGELFF.